Listed below are T cell receptor beta chains from one sample, sequenced in a study of OX40 agonist ivuxolimab in advanced cancers. Data came from immunoSEQ multiplex PCR; TCRdb stores just in-frame clones and leaves some out. The data show 60,000 or so clones, around 88% seen once. Specimen: CD4+ or CD8+ T cells sorted from blood, collected in a trial of the OX40 agonist ivuxolimab. Receptor source: an adult with an advanced solid tumor such as melanoma, head and neck, liver or kidney cancer. CDR3s include the opening cysteine and the closing phenylalanine or tryptophan. The D gene is left open where the match is weak. Part of the rows lack a size; the others show once, few, many or a class for expanded clones.

.	TRBV7-9	.	TRBJ1-6	CASSLDGTSGSPLHF	TGTGCCAGCAGCTTAGATGGGACATCAGGTTCACCCCTCCACTTT
.	TRBV30	.	TRBJ2-5	CAWSVEGKQYF	TGTGCCTGGAGTGTAGAGGGAAAGCAGTACTTC
.	TRBV30	TRBD2	TRBJ2-1	CASTSGGHSYNEQFF	TGTGCCTCGACTAGCGGGGGCCACTCCTACAATGAGCAGTTCTTC
.	TRBV29-1	.	TRBJ2-3	CSLTWTSTDTQYF	TGCAGCCTGACCTGGACTAGCACAGATACGCAGTATTTT
.	TRBV30	.	TRBJ1-2	CAWSVQGGYNGYTF	TGTGCCTGGAGTGTACAAGGAGGTTATAATGGCTACACCTTC
few	TRBV5-1	TRBD1	TRBJ1-2	CASSLGQGANYGYTF	TGCGCCAGCAGCTTGGGACAGGGGGCGAACTATGGCTACACCTTC
.	TRBV7-7	.	TRBJ2-5	CASSFGWGETQYF	TGTGCTAGCAGCTTTGGCTGGGGGGAGACCCAGTACTTC
.	TRBV7-2	.	TRBJ2-2	CASNFRGDTGELFF	TGTGCCAGCAATTTCAGGGGTGACACCGGGGAGCTGTTTTTT
.	TRBV30	.	TRBJ2-7	CASTVGHSSYEQYF	TGTGCCTCGACCGTCGGGCATTCCTCCTACGAGCAGTACTTC
.	TRBV9	.	TRBJ2-1	CASSVGWSYNEQFF	TGTGCCAGCAGCGTAGGGTGGTCCTACAATGAGCAGTTCTTC
.	TRBV27	.	TRBJ1-1	CASKPSTGMRAPEAFF	TGTGCCAGCAAACCATCAACCGGGATGAGGGCCCCTGAAGCTTTCTTT
.	TRBV5-4	.	TRBJ2-2	CASSLSQDTGELFF	TGTGCCAGCAGCTTGTCTCAGGACACCGGGGAGCTGTTTTTT
few	TRBV5-8	TRBD1	TRBJ1-2	CASSLAVGQGSGYTF	TGTGCCAGCAGCTTGGCCGTGGGACAGGGGTCTGGCTACACCTTC
.	TRBV11-2	TRBD1	TRBJ1-2	CASSSYRGRHSTGYTF	TGTGCCAGCAGCTCGTACAGGGGACGACACTCCACTGGCTACACCTTC
.	TRBV2	TRBD2	TRBJ2-1	CASSEALRGLADALYNEQFF	TGTGCCAGCAGTGAAGCGCTTAGGGGACTAGCGGATGCGCTCTACAATGAGCAGTTCTTC
.	TRBV7-2	.	TRBJ1-3	CASSRIWGDGNTIYF	TGTGCCAGCAGCCGCATTTGGGGCGACGGAAACACCATATATTTT
.	TRBV6-1	.	TRBJ1-6	CASNPYNSPLHF	TGTGCCAGCAATCCATATAATTCACCCCTCCACTTT
.	TRBV5-4	TRBD2	TRBJ2-7	CASSYSSGRAFKEQYF	TGTGCCAGCAGCTACTCTAGCGGGAGGGCCTTCAAAGAGCAGTACTTC
.	TRBV15	.	TRBJ2-4	CATSRVVGGGLAKNIQYF	TGTGCCACCAGCAGAGTTGTGGGTGGGGGCCTAGCCAAAAACATTCAGTACTTC
.	TRBV5-5	.	TRBJ2-2	CASSLLGFTGELFF	TGTGCCAGCAGCTTGCTCGGGTTCACCGGGGAGCTGTTTTTT
.	TRBV5-5	.	TRBJ2-7	CASSLTSSTYEQYF	TGTGCCAGCAGCTTGACTAGCTCGACTTACGAGCAGTACTTC
.	TRBV14	.	TRBJ1-1	CASSQDSRGRIMNTEAFF	TGTGCCAGCAGCCAAGATAGTCGAGGCAGGATCATGAACACTGAAGCTTTCTTT
.	TRBV28	.	TRBJ2-2	CASRTNTGELFF	TGTGCCAGCAGGACCAACACCGGGGAGCTGTTTTTT
.	TRBV5-5	.	TRBJ2-7	CASSRNRDVNYEQYF	TGTGCCAGCAGCCGTAACAGGGATGTGAACTACGAGCAGTACTTC
.	TRBV19	TRBD1	TRBJ2-4	CASSIGRTGVNIQYF	TGTGCCAGTAGTATCGGTAGGACAGGGGTAAACATTCAGTACTTC
few	TRBV30	.	TRBJ1-2	CAWSVGRQDSYGYTF	TGTGCCTGGAGTGTAGGGCGCCAGGATTCCTATGGCTACACCTTC